The text below deals with one T cell receptor beta chain. The CDR3 runs to 15 residues. CDR1 is SGHKS and CDR2 is YYEKEE in the germline V gene (reference sequence). After removal of 1 base from V and 2 bases from J, the junction contained 5 bases not matched to a gene. This sample stems from a study of blood T cell repertoires in COVID-19. Method: immunoSEQ multiplex PCR; TCRdb's copy keeps in-frame clones and lacks some. The table includes roughly 60,000 clones, roughly 88% detected once. Sequencing input: peripheral blood. The sequence came from a man aged 25 to 40 with COVID-19, enrolled during active disease. This chain uses TRBV5-5 with TRBJ1-1; 7 nucleotides line up with TRBD1. CDR3 sequence reads: CASSLRWDSNTEAFF. The CDR3 DNA reads TGTGCCAGCAGCTTGCGGTGGGACAGTAACACTGAAGCTTTCTTT.